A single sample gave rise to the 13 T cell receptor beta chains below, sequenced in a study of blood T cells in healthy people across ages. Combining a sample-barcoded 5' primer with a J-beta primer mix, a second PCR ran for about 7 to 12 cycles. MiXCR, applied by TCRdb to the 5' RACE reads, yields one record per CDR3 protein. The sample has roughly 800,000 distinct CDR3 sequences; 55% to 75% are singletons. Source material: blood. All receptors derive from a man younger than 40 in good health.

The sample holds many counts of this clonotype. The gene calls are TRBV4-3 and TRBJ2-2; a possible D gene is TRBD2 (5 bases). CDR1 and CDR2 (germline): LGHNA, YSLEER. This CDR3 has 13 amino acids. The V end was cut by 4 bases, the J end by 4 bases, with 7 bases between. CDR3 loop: CASSPGFTGELFF. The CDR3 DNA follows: TGCGCCAGCAGCCCGGGATTCACCGGGGAGCTGTTTTTT.

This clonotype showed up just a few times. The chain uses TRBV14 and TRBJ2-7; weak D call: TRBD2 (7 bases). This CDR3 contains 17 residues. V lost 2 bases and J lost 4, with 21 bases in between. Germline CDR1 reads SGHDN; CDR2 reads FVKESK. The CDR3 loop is CASSQPRGDTRTYEQYF. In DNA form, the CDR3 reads TGTGCCAGCAGCCAACCTCGGGGGGACACCCGAACGTACGAGCAGTACTTC. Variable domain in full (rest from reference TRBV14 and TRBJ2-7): EAGVTQFPSHSVIEKGQTVTLRCDPISGHDNLYWYRRVMGKEIKFLLHFVKESKQDESGMPNNRFLAERTGGTYSTLKVQPAELEDSGVYFCASSQPRGDTRTYEQYFGPGTRLTVT.

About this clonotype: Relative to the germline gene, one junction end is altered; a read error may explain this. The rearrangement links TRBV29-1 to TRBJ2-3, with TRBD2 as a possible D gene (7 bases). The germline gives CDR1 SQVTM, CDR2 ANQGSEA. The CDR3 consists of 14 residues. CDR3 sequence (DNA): TGCAGCGCTGAACCCAGCGGGACACCAGATACGCAGTATTTT. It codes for CSAEPSGTPDTQYF.

This CDR3 reads CSVSDYEQYF. The CDR3 DNA is TGCAGCGTTAGTGACTACGAGCAGTACTTC. V is TRBV29-1 and J is TRBJ2-7; D not resolved. The germline V gene encodes CDR1 SQVTM and CDR2 ANQGSEA. The CDR3 loop spans 10 amino acids. The V end lost 5 bases, the J end lost 3 bases, and 5 bases lay between the germline ends.

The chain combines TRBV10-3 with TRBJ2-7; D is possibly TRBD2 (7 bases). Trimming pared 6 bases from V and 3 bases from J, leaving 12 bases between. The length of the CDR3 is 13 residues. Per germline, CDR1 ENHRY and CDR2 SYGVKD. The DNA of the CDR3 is TGTGCCATCAGCAGCGGGACATACTACGAGCAGTACTTC. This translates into CAISSGTYYEQYF.

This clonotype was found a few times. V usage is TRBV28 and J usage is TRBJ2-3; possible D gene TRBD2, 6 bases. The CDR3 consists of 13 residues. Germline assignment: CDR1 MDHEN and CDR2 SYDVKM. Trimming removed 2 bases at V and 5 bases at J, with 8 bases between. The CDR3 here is CASSLMGGDTQYF. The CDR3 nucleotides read TGTGCCAGCAGTTTAATGGGGGGAGATACGCAGTATTTT. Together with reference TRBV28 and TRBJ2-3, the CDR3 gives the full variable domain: DVKVTQSSRYLVKRTGEKVFLECVQDMDHENMFWYRQDPGLGLRLIYFSYDVKMKEKGDIPEGYSVSREKKERFSLILESASTNQTSMYLCASSLMGGDTQYFGPGTRLTVL.

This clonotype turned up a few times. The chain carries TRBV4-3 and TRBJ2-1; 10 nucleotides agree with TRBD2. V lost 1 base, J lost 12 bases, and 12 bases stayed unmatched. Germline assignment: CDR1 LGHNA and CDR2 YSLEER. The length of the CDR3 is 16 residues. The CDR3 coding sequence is TGCGCCAGCAGCCAAGCCCTAGCGGGAGAGGGAATGAGGCAGTTCTTC. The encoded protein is CASSQALAGEGMRQFF.

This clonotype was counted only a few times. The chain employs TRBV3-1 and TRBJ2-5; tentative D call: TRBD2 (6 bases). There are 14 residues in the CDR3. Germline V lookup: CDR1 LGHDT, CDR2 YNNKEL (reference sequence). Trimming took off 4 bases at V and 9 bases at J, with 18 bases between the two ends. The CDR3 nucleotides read TGTGCCAGCAGCCTCACGGACTACTCAGGTTCCCAGTACTTC. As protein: CASSLTDYSGSQYF.

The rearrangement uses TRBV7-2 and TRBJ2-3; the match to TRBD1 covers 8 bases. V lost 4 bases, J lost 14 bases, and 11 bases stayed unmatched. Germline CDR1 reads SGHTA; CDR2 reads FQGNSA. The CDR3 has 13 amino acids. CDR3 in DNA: TGTGCCAGCAGCTCCCAGACAGGGGCGGCCGGGTATTTT. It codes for CASSSQTGAAGYF.

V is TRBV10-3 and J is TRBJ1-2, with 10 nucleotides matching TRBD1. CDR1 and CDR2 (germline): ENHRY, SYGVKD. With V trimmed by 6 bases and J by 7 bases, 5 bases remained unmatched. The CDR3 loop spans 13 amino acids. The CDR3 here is CAISEGTGAGYTF. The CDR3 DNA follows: TGTGCCATCAGCGAGGGGACAGGGGCTGGCTACACCTTC.

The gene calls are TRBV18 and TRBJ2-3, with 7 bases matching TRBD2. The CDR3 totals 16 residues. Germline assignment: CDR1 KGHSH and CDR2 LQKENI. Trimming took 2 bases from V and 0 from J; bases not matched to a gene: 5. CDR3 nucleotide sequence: TGTGCCAGCTCACCAAGAGCGGGGAGTAGCACAGATACGCAGTATTTT. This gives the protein CASSPRAGSSTDTQYF.

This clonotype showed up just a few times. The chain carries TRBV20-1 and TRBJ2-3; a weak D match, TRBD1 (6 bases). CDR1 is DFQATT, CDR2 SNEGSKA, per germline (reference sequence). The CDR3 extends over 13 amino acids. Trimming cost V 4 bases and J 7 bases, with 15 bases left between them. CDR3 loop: CSATDRSRYTQYF. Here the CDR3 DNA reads TGCAGTGCTACCGACAGGTCCAGGTATACGCAGTATTTT.

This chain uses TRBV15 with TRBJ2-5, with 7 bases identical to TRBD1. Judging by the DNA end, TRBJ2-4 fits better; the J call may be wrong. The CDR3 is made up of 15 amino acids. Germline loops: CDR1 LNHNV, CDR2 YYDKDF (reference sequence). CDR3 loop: CATSRDPGTVDIQYF. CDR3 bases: TGTGCCACCAGCAGAGACCCCGGGACAGTAGACATTCAGTACTTC.